Shown below are 21 T cell receptor beta chains from a single sample sequenced in a study of T cells in Graves' hyperthyroidism and ophthalmopathy. Amplification yielded TCR beta CDR3 regions, with RNA transcripts as the source. Primed by the HTBI set, a first-round RT-PCR was run on the TCR CDR3. TCRdb reprocessed the multiplex PCR reads via MiXCR and lists one record per CDR3 protein. The sample yields about 270,000 distinct CDR3 sequences, less than 30% seen once. What was sequenced was blood. All receptors come from a man aged 35 to 55 with Graves' hyperthyroidism that later progressed to Graves' ophthalmopathy.

This clonotype has a handful of counts. The J gene is TRBJ2-7, the V gene TRBV28, with D unresolved. This CDR3 spans 13 amino acids. Deletions cut 7 bases from V and 7 bases from J, with 17 bases between. The germline gives CDR1 MDHEN, CDR2 SYDVKM. The CDR3 region has the DNA TGTGCCAGCAAACGAATTTCGTCGCGTGAGCAGTACTTC. This encodes CASKRISSREQYF.

This rearrangement joins TRBV10-3 to TRBJ2-5; no reliable D call. The V and J ends lost 8 bases and 0 bases respectively, with 4 bases between them. Germline CDR1 reads ENHRY; CDR2 reads SYGVKD. The length of the CDR3 is 11 residues. The DNA of the CDR3 is TGTGCCATCGGGGACCAAGAGACCCAGTACTTC. This sequence encodes CAIGDQETQYF.

CDR3 nucleotide sequence: TGTGCCAGCAGACACTCGTATAGCGGGACCTACGAGCAGTACTTC. Its translation: CASRHSYSGTYEQYF. The chain has TRBV6-5 and TRBJ2-7; the match to TRBD2 covers 8 bases. The germline CDR1 and CDR2 sequences are MNHEY and SVGAGI. With V trimmed by 6 bases and J by 2 bases, 9 bases remained unmatched. The CDR3 totals 15 residues.

This clonotype has ten or more counts. The gene calls are TRBV12-3 or TRBV12-4 and TRBJ2-6; D call uncertain. Trimming removed 5 bases from V and 4 bases from J, with 18 bases in between. The CDR3 is made up of 17 amino acids. The CDR3 region has the DNA TGTGCCAGCAGTCCCATTGGACGCCATCGGGGGGCCAACGTCCTGACTTTC. It encodes CASSPIGRHRGANVLTF.

The V gene is TRBV27, the J gene TRBJ1-5; TRBD1 agrees at 7 bases. The germline V gene has CDR1 MNHEY and CDR2 SMNVEV (reference sequence). The V and J ends lost 6 bases and 0 bases, in that order; junction bases with no gene match: 5. The CDR3 has 15 amino acids. CDR3: CASRISGGSNQPQHF. CDR3 nucleotide sequence: TGTGCCAGCAGGATCTCAGGGGGTAGCAATCAGCCCCAGCATTTT.

This clonotype was seen many times. The chain uses TRBV6-5 and TRBJ1-5; unclear D gene. CDR1 is MNHEY and CDR2 is SVGAGI in the germline V gene. V was clipped by 2 bases and J by 4 bases, with 6 bases between them. The length of the CDR3 is 13 residues. The CDR3, as DNA: TGTGCCAGCAGTTACGACATGAATCAGCCCCAGCATTTT. Protein sequence: CASSYDMNQPQHF.

This clonotype occurred many times. Here the CDR3 DNA reads TGTGCCAGCAGTCTAGAGGACGGGAATCAGCCCCAGCATTTT. Its protein product is CASSLEDGNQPQHF. The chain combines TRBV7-6 with TRBJ1-5; no firm D call. Germline-derived CDR1 and CDR2 are SGHVS and FNYEAQ. The CDR3 has 14 amino acids. Trimming cost V 6 bases and J 4 bases, with 13 bases left between them.

This clonotype was recorded many times. A much larger clone lies one base from this, so it may be a read error. The rearrangement uses TRBV24-1 and TRBJ1-2; 7 positions match TRBD1. This CDR3 region has 13 residues. Looked up from germline, CDR1 is KGHDR and CDR2 is SFDVKD. CDR3 nucleotides: TGTGCCACCAGCCCAGGGGGGAACTATAGCTACACCTTC. Encoded protein: CATSPGGNYSYTF.

This rearrangement joins TRBV9 to TRBJ1-2; perhaps TRBD1 as D (6 bases). The CDR3 runs to 16 residues. V was pared by 0 bases and J by 5 bases, with 17 bases between. Germline CDR1 and CDR2: SGDLS and YYNGEE. CDR3 sequence: CASSVEPGVGSYGYTF. DNA of the CDR3: TGTGCCAGCAGCGTAGAACCAGGGGTTGGTTCGTATGGCTACACCTTC.

This clonotype was counted a few times. A read error may be the cause here, since a much bigger clone is one base away. The gene calls are TRBV3-1 and TRBJ2-5; 7 bases align to TRBD1. Germline V gene sequence: CDR1 LGHDT, CDR2 YNNKEL (reference sequence). The CDR3 length is 14 residues. This chain's CDR3 is CASCLKGGQEAQYF. The CDR3 region has the DNA TGTGCCAGCTGCTTAAAAGGGGGCCAAGAGGCCCAGTACTTC.

This clonotype appeared many times. The CDR3 region has the DNA TGCAGCGTGGGAGAAGCTTTCTTT. Protein sequence: CSVGEAFF. V is TRBV29-1 and J is TRBJ1-1; D is unclear. Deletions cut 6 bases from V and 8 bases from J, with 4 bases between. CDR3 size: 8 residues. Germline V lookup: CDR1 SQVTM, CDR2 ANQGSEA.

The chain employs TRBV5-8 and TRBJ1-1, with D hard to call. The germline CDR1 and CDR2 sequences are SGHTS and YDEGEE. CDR3 size: 13 residues. With 4 bases removed from V and 3 bases from J, the gap between germline ends came to 10 bases. The CDR3 loop reads CASSPRVHTEAFF. The CDR3 DNA reads as TGTGCCAGCAGCCCCCGGGTACACACTGAAGCTTTCTTT.

This clonotype was detected many times. The chain uses TRBV11-2 and TRBJ2-2; D perhaps matches TRBD2 (6 bases). Deletions cut 0 bases from V and 7 bases from J, with 12 bases between. The CDR3 covers 15 residues. Germline CDR1 and CDR2: SGHAT and FQNNGV. This CDR3 reads CASSLDLPGVGELFF. CDR3 nucleotides: TGTGCCAGCAGCTTAGATCTCCCGGGGGTCGGGGAGCTGTTTTTT.

This clonotype has at least ten counts. The rearrangement joins TRBV10-2 to TRBJ2-2; a possible D gene is TRBD1 (6 bases). The CDR3 covers 15 residues. Per germline, CDR1 WSHSY and CDR2 SAAADI. The V end lost 1 base, the J end lost 6 bases, and 12 bases lay between the germline ends. The CDR3: CASSEWGRAAGELFF. In nucleotides, the CDR3 is TGCGCCAGCAGTGAGTGGGGGCGAGCCGCCGGGGAGCTGTTTTTT.

A remark on this clonotype: Sequence at one end of the junction differs from germline and may be a read error. The chain carries TRBV6-2 or TRBV6-3 and TRBJ2-7, with a possible D match to TRBD2 (5 bases). This CDR3 is 13 amino acids long. Germline CDR1 and CDR2: MNHEY and SVGEGT. The CDR3, as DNA: TGTGCCGGCAGCTTGAGGGAGAACTACGAGCAGTACTTC. It is translated as CAGSLRENYEQYF.

The V and J genes are TRBV6-5 and TRBJ1-1; D is perhaps TRBD1 (5 bases). CDR1 is MNHEY and CDR2 is SVGAGI in the germline V gene. Trimming pared 5 bases from V and 4 bases from J, leaving 14 bases between. This CDR3 comprises 14 residues. The CDR3 sequence is CASSTLTGGTEAFF. The CDR3 bases are TGTGCCAGCAGTACTTTAACGGGGGGCACTGAAGCTTTCTTT.

At least ten counts were recorded for this clonotype. The chain is built from TRBV14 and TRBJ2-7; no reliable D call. The CDR3 consists of 13 residues. Between the trimmed V and J ends, which lost 3 bases and 9 bases, there was a span of 15 bases. Germline V gene data show CDR1 as SGHDN and CDR2 as FVKESK. The CDR3, as DNA: TGTGCCAGCAGCCAGAGTCCCTTGATCATGCAGTACTTC. Protein sequence: CASSQSPLIMQYF. Full variable domain (rest looked up from reference TRBV14 and TRBJ2-7): EAGVTQFPSHSVIEKGQTVTLRCDPISGHDNLYWYRRVMGKEIKFLLHFVKESKQDESGMPNNRFLAERTGGTYSTLKVQPAELEDSGVYFCASSQSPLIMQYFGPGTRLTVT.

This clonotype was seen at least ten times. The rearrangement uses TRBV16 and TRBJ1-5, with TRBD1 identical over 9 bases. CDR1 is KGHSY, CDR2 FQNENV, per germline. The CDR3 is 15 residues long. V lost 0 bases and J lost 7; bases outside the gene matches: 4. Here the CDR3 reads CASSQSTGGGQPQHF. CDR3 DNA: TGTGCCAGCAGCCAATCTACAGGGGGCGGGCAGCCCCAGCATTTT.

Many counts were recorded for this clonotype. V usage is TRBV9 and J usage is TRBJ1-5, with D perhaps TRBD1 (5 bases). This CDR3 is built from 15 residues. The V gene's germline CDR1 is SGDLS and CDR2 YYNGEE. V gave up 0 bases and J gave up 3 bases, with 10 bases separating them. The CDR3 loop is CASSVDGAHNQPQHF. The CDR3, as DNA: TGTGCCAGCAGCGTAGACGGGGCGCACAATCAGCCCCAGCATTTT.

This chain connects TRBV6-2 or TRBV6-3 to TRBJ2-7, with 9 nucleotides matching TRBD2. Trimming took 0 bases from V and 2 from J; bases not matched to a gene: 11. Germline lookup yields CDR1 MNHEY and CDR2 SVGEGT. CDR3 length: 18 residues. CDR3: CASSYSPTSGAEAYEQYF. The CDR3 DNA sequence: TGTGCCAGCAGTTACTCACCGACTAGCGGAGCGGAAGCCTACGAGCAGTACTTC.

This clonotype is medium-sized by share. V is TRBV24-1 and J is TRBJ2-5; 13 bases are a match to TRBD2. V lost 11 bases to trimming and J lost 5 bases; unmatched junction nucleotides: 4. The CDR3 is made up of 13 amino acids. Germline lookup yields CDR1 KGHDR and CDR2 SFDVKD. The CDR3 DNA sequence: TGTGCCAATGGACTAGCGGGAGCCGAGACCCAGTACTTC. Protein product: CANGLAGAETQYF.